This passage covers 25 T cell receptor beta chains from one sample sequenced in a study of OX40 agonist ivuxolimab in advanced cancers. Data came from immunoSEQ multiplex PCR; TCRdb stores just in-frame clones and leaves some out. The data hold approximately 77,000 clones, with 92% observed a single time. Material: CD4+ or CD8+ T cells sorted from blood, obtained in a trial of the OX40 agonist ivuxolimab. The receptor source for this set is an adult with an advanced solid tumor such as melanoma, head and neck, liver or kidney cancer.

The rearrangement uses TRBV10-2 and TRBJ2-5, with D possibly TRBD2 on 6 matching bases. Germline V lookup: CDR1 WSHSY, CDR2 SAAADI. With 8 bases removed from V and 7 bases from J, the gap between germline ends came to 26 bases. The CDR3 is 16 amino acids. The chain's CDR3 is CASSEEVGGARTTQYF. As DNA, the CDR3 is TGCGCCAGCTCTGAAGAAGTTGGCGGGGCCCGAACGACCCAGTACTTC.

This sequence joins TRBV11-2 and TRBJ2-5; 13 bases are shared with TRBD2. Germline CDR1 is SGHAT and CDR2 is FQNNGV. The V segment lost 0 bases and the J segment 2 bases; nucleotides outside the gene matches: 3. The CDR3 has 17 residues. The CDR3 region has the DNA TGTGCCAGCAGCTTAGAACTAGCGGGGGGGCCTCAAGAGACCCAGTACTTC. Residues: CASSLELAGGPQETQYF.

This clone is a singleton in its sample. The chain joins TRBV29-1 to TRBJ2-7, with TRBD1 as a possible D gene (5 bases). The germline CDR1 and CDR2 sequences are SQVTM and ANQGSEA. The CDR3 sequence is 13 residues long. V was clipped by 0 bases and J by 9 bases, with 15 bases between them. In DNA, the CDR3 is TGCAGCGTTGAAGACGGCAGGGAAAACGGGCAGTACTTC. This codes for CSVEDGRENGQYF.

This clone was recorded once. The chain uses TRBV27 and TRBJ2-5, with D unresolved. The CDR3 runs 14 residues. V lost 0 bases and J lost 1, with 6 bases in between. The germline CDR1 and CDR2 sequences are MNHEY and SMNVEV (reference sequence). CDR3 sequence reads: CASSLSPTQETQYF. The CDR3 region has the DNA TGTGCCAGCAGTTTATCGCCAACCCAAGAGACCCAGTACTTC.

This chain uses TRBV7-2 with TRBJ1-2, with TRBD1 identical over 7 bases. CDR3 size: 15 residues. Germline-derived CDR1 and CDR2 are SGHTA and FQGNSA. V was clipped by 5 bases and J by 2 bases; unmatched bases: 8. The CDR3 loop is CASSDPPGQNYGYTF. For the CDR3, the DNA is TGTGCCAGCAGCGATCCCCCGGGACAGAACTATGGCTACACCTTC.

This clone was recorded only once. The gene calls are TRBV4-3 and TRBJ2-1, with 12 bases aligning to TRBD2. Germline V lookup: CDR1 LGHNA, CDR2 YSLEER. The CDR3 runs to 18 residues. The junction had 7 bases not matched to a gene; V was cut back by 0 bases and J by 4 bases. The CDR3 sequence is CASSQDLGLAGPYNEQFF. CDR3 in DNA: TGCGCCAGCAGCCAAGATCTCGGACTAGCGGGGCCATACAATGAGCAGTTCTTC.

This clone was detected once. The chain joins TRBV7-9 to TRBJ1-2, with a tentative D call TRBD1 (5 bases). Per the germline V gene, CDR1 is SEHNR and CDR2 is FQNEAQ (reference sequence). This CDR3 has 15 residues. V lost 0 bases and J 4 bases, leaving 12 bases between the germline ends. The CDR3 DNA is TGTGCCAGCAGCTTAGCCGGGACGTACGTCTATGGCTACACCTTC. Its protein product is CASSLAGTYVYGYTF.

The J gene is TRBJ1-1, the V gene TRBV7-9; D call uncertain. The CDR3 consists of 12 residues. Trimming removed 0 bases from V and 4 bases from J, with 3 bases in between. Germline V gene data show CDR1 as SEHNR and CDR2 as FQNEAQ (reference sequence). The CDR3 DNA reads as TGTGCCAGCAGCTTAGCGGGCACTGAAGCTTTCTTT. Protein: CASSLAGTEAFF.

The rearrangement uses TRBV27 and TRBJ1-5; the D is unclear. The CDR3 length is 14 residues. Germline lookup yields CDR1 MNHEY and CDR2 SMNVEV (reference sequence). V shed 2 bases and J shed 6 bases, with 11 bases lying between them. The CDR3 DNA follows: TGTGCCAGCAGTTTAAAGGGATGGAGTCAGCCCCAGCATTTT. This codes for CASSLKGWSQPQHF.

The V and J genes are TRBV29-1 and TRBJ2-6; the D gene is possibly TRBD1 (5 bases). Germline V gene sequence: CDR1 SQVTM, CDR2 ANQGSEA. This CDR3 spans 16 amino acids. The germline V and J ends were trimmed by 0 bases and 0 bases, with 9 bases remaining between them. This chain's CDR3 is CSVEEPDSSGANVLTF. CDR3 coding DNA: TGCAGCGTTGAAGAGCCCGACAGCTCTGGGGCCAACGTCCTGACTTTC. Using reference TRBV29-1 and TRBJ2-6 for the parts outside the CDR3, the full variable domain is SAVISQKPSRDICQRGTSLTIQCQVDSQVTMMFWYRQQPGQSLTLIATANQGSEATYESGFVIDKFPISRPNLTFSTLTVSNMSPEDSSIYLCSVEEPDSSGANVLTFGAGSRLTVL.

The genes are TRBV4-1 and TRBJ1-2; 7 nucleotides match TRBD1. Trimming cost V 0 bases and J 4 bases; bases outside gene matches: 8. The V gene's germline CDR1 is MGHRA and CDR2 YSYEKL. This CDR3 spans 16 amino acids. CDR3 nucleotides: TGCGCCAGCAGCCAAGATCCCGCCGGGACAGTCTATGGCTACACCTTC. It specifies CASSQDPAGTVYGYTF.

The chain employs TRBV2 and TRBJ1-5; no clear D gene. Between the trimmed V and J ends, which lost 4 bases and 4 bases, there was a span of 17 bases. From germline, CDR1 is SNHLY and CDR2 FYNNEI. The CDR3 length is 16 residues. CDR3 sequence (DNA): TGTGCCAGCAGTGGGTCGGCTACCCGGTGGAATCAGCCCCAGCATTTT. Encoded protein: CASSGSATRWNQPQHF. Drawing the rest from reference TRBV2 and TRBJ1-5, the complete variable domain is EPEVTQTPSHQVTQMGQEVILRCVPISNHLYFYWYRQILGQKVEFLVSFYNNEISEKSEIFDDQFSVERPDGSNFTLKIRSTKLEDSAMYFCASSGSATRWNQPQHFGDGTRLSIL.

This rearrangement joins TRBV6-1 to TRBJ1-2; D is unresolved. In germline, CDR1 is MNHNS, CDR2 SASEGT. CDR3 length: 13 residues. V was shortened by 6 bases and J by 4 bases, with 12 bases between the two germline ends. The CDR3 DNA reads TGTGCCAGCAGCGTAACTACATCCTATGGCTACACCTTC. As protein: CASSVTTSYGYTF.

The chain links TRBV11-2 to TRBJ2-7, with D unclear. CDR3 length: 14 residues. CDR1 SGHAT and CDR2 FQNNGV come from the germline V gene. The V and J ends lost 1 base and 7 bases respectively, with 14 bases between them. The CDR3: CASSLGAVLGEQYF. The CDR3 DNA follows: TGTGCCAGCAGCTTAGGGGCCGTCCTGGGAGAGCAGTACTTC.

In its sample, this clone was seen once. The chain recombines TRBV9 with TRBJ2-2; possible D gene TRBD1, 6 bases. The CDR3 spans 16 residues. Germline V lookup: CDR1 SGDLS, CDR2 YYNGEE. V lost 5 bases to trimming and J lost 6 bases, with 20 bases between them. CDR3 coding DNA: TGTGCCAGCAGTAGCCGGACAGTTAATCCCCCCGGGGAGCTGTTTTTT. Residues: CASSSRTVNPPGELFF.

The CDR3 nucleotides read TGTGCCAGCAGTTATTCGAGTGGGACCCAAGAGACCCAGTACTTC. Translating it yields CASSYSSGTQETQYF. The chain joins TRBV6-5 to TRBJ2-5, with D perhaps assigned TRBD1 or TRBD2 (5 bases each). Trimming took off 3 bases at V and 1 base at J, with 12 bases between the two ends. This CDR3 has 15 residues. Germline CDR1 MNHEY, CDR2 SVGAGI.

CDR3 in amino acids: CAWTRGAGANVLTF. The CDR3 DNA reads as TGTGCCTGGACCCGAGGGGCCGGGGCCAACGTCCTGACTTTC. The chain couples TRBV30 to TRBJ2-6; D could derive from TRBD1 or TRBD2 (5 bases each). The CDR3 runs to 14 residues. Deletions cut 4 bases from V and 4 bases from J, with 11 bases between. Germline CDR1 GTSNPN, CDR2 SVGIG (reference sequence).

The chain has TRBV7-9 and TRBJ2-5, with 9 bases fitting TRBD2. Per the germline V gene, CDR1 is SEHNR and CDR2 is FQNEAQ (reference sequence). V lost 2 bases to trimming and J lost 3 bases; unmatched junction nucleotides: 7. This CDR3 has 16 amino acids. The CDR3 DNA follows: TGTGCCAGCAGCTTACCCCGCAGCGGGGGGAAAGAGACCCAGTACTTC. This translates into CASSLPRSGGKETQYF.

The chain joins TRBV4-3 to TRBJ1-5; D possibly corresponds to TRBD1 (6 bases). Germline V lookup: CDR1 LGHNA, CDR2 YSLEER. This CDR3 spans 15 amino acids. V was shortened by 1 base and J by 7 bases, with 14 bases between the two germline ends. CDR3 bases: TGCGCCAGCAGCCAAGGGACGGGGGCCGGACAGCCCCAGCATTTT. Translating gives CASSQGTGAGQPQHF.

This sequence joins TRBV28 and TRBJ2-1, with D possibly matching TRBD2 (5 bases). CDR3 length: 11 residues. The germline V gene encodes CDR1 MDHEN and CDR2 SYDVKM. With 8 bases removed from V and 9 bases from J, the gap between germline ends came to 11 bases. Here the CDR3 DNA reads TGTGCCAGCGGCTTTGAGGGTGAGCAGTTCTTC. Protein product: CASGFEGEQFF.

This clone is a singleton in its sample. V and J are TRBV19 and TRBJ1-5; TRBD1 matches 7 bases. V was clipped by 10 bases and J by 5 bases; unmatched bases: 8. Germline V gives CDR1 LNHDA, CDR2 SQIVND (reference sequence). The CDR3 length is 13 residues. CDR3 bases: TGTGCCACTCGACAGGGTGGGTATCAGCCCCAGCATTTT. It encodes CATRQGGYQPQHF.

In this sample, this clone turned up once. This chain uses TRBV6-5 with TRBJ1-2; the D is unclear. CDR1 MNHEY and CDR2 SVGAGI come from the germline V gene. The CDR3 totals 12 residues. V was trimmed by 2 bases and J by 8 bases, leaving 9 bases between them. CDR3 in amino acids: CASSYATWGYTF. The CDR3 nucleotides read TGTGCCAGCAGTTACGCCACTTGGGGCTACACCTTC.

This rearrangement joins TRBV5-8 to TRBJ2-7; TRBD2 matches 8 bases. In germline, CDR1 is SGHTS, CDR2 YDEGEE. The CDR3 length is 12 residues. J was trimmed by 2 bases and V by 8 bases; bases with no gene match: 3. CDR3 bases: TGTGCCAGTCCGGGGGGGGCCTACGAGCAGTACTTC. It encodes CASPGGAYEQYF.

As DNA, the CDR3 is TGTGCCAGCAGTGGGGTGCCTACCGGGACAGTGGCCAATCAGCCCCAGCATTTT. Encoded protein: CASSGVPTGTVANQPQHF. The chain links TRBV6-1 to TRBJ1-5; 7 bases agree with TRBD1. Trimming removed 4 bases from V and 3 bases from J; junction bases left unmatched: 15. CDR3 length equals 18 residues. Germline V CDR1 and CDR2: MNHNS, SASEGT.

This chain connects TRBV29-1 to TRBJ1-1; a possible D gene is TRBD1 (6 bases). Germline CDR1 is SQVTM and CDR2 is ANQGSEA. The CDR3 is made up of 13 amino acids. V was trimmed by 8 bases and J by 4 bases, leaving 17 bases between them. The CDR3 region is CSPGGGEGTEAFF. For the CDR3, the DNA is TGCAGCCCGGGGGGGGGCGAGGGCACTGAAGCTTTCTTT.